One sample yielded the 18 T cell receptor beta chains listed below, sequenced in a study of cytomegalovirus exposure and HLA in healthy donors. The study ran its PCR with 60 Vbeta and 13 Jbeta primers. Assay used: immunoSEQ multiplex PCR; TCRdb lists only in-frame clones, some missing. The sample holds approximately 250,000 clones, roughly 78% seen once. The sample comprised PBMCs. These receptors were obtained from a boy aged 5-17 years in good health and CMV-seronegative.

The chain recombines TRBV5-1 with TRBJ1-2; possibly TRBD1 for D (5 bases). The V end lost 0 bases, the J end lost 7 bases, and 10 bases lay between the germline ends. Germline V CDR1 and CDR2: SGHRS, YFSETQ. The CDR3 spans 13 residues. CDR3 protein: CASSLEEGSGYTF. CDR3 sequence (DNA): TGCGCCAGCAGCTTGGAGGAGGGGTCTGGCTACACCTTC.

The chain is built from TRBV9 and TRBJ1-2; TRBD1 matches at 7 bases. The CDR3 length is 14 residues. Germline CDR1 and CDR2: SGDLS and YYNGEE. Unmatched junction bases numbered 3, after V lost 2 bases and J lost 2 bases. CDR3 protein: CASSVQGQNYGYTF. The CDR3 DNA follows: TGTGCCAGCAGCGTTCAGGGACAGAACTATGGCTACACCTTC.

The DNA for the CDR3 is TGTGCCAGCAGTTACTCTTCCGGGACAGGGGGCGACGAGCAGTACTTC. Its translation: CASSYSSGTGGDEQYF. V is TRBV6-5 and J is TRBJ2-7, with 12 bases matching TRBD1. J gave up 5 bases and V 0 bases, and 5 bases lay outside the gene matches. The CDR3 extends over 16 amino acids. Germline lookup yields CDR1 MNHEY and CDR2 SVGAGI.

The V call is TRBV21-1, the J call TRBJ2-7; the table assigns TRBD2, which was not confirmed against the DNA. TRBV21-1 represents a pseudogene. CDR3 length: 13 amino acids. The CDR3 spells CASSELSSYEQYF. The CDR3 DNA sequence: TGTGCCAGCAGCGAACTGAGCTCCTACGAGCAGTACTTC.

This chain links TRBV19 with TRBJ2-7, with 10 bases aligning to TRBD2. CDR1 and CDR2 (germline): LNHDA, SQIVND (reference sequence). This CDR3 has 15 residues. J gave up 4 bases and V 4 bases, and 7 bases lay outside the gene matches. In DNA form, the CDR3 reads TGTGCCAGTAGTACCTCACTAGCGGGATGGTACGAGCAGTACTTC. It specifies CASSTSLAGWYEQYF. Drawing the rest from reference TRBV19 and TRBJ2-7, the complete variable domain is DGGITQSPKYLFRKEGQNVTLSCEQNLNHDAMYWYRQDPGQGLRLIYYSQIVNDFQKGDIAEGYSVSREKKESFPLTVTSAQKNPTAFYLCASSTSLAGWYEQYFGPGTRLTVT.

This clone has more than one count but fewer than ten. The J gene is TRBJ1-1, the V gene TRBV7-8; D not certain. Germline V gene data show CDR1 as SGHVS and CDR2 as FQNEAQ. The length of the CDR3 is 17 residues. The V end lost 4 bases, the J end lost 0 bases, and 18 bases lay between the germline ends. The CDR3 protein is CASSYRRAVDMNTEAFF. CDR3 coding DNA: TGTGCCAGCAGCTATAGGAGGGCAGTCGATATGAACACTGAAGCTTTCTTT.

This chain uses TRBV5-6 with TRBJ1-2; TRBD1 matches at 7 bases. The germline V gene encodes CDR1 SGHDT and CDR2 YYEEEE. This CDR3 has 14 residues. The ends lost 4 bases at V and 4 bases at J; junction bases unmatched: 7. The CDR3 is CASSGYRGPYGYTF. CDR3 nucleotide sequence: TGTGCCAGCAGCGGATACAGGGGACCCTATGGCTACACCTTC.

The chain has TRBV11-2 and TRBJ2-3; D is uncertain. Trimming left V 0 bases short and J 2 bases short, with 9 bases between. The CDR3 consists of 15 residues. Germline V lookup: CDR1 SGHAT, CDR2 FQNNGV. The DNA of the CDR3 is TGTGCCAGCAGCTTAGATCTAGGCTACACAGATACGCAGTATTTT. Translated: CASSLDLGYTDTQYF. Variable domain in full (rest from reference TRBV11-2 and TRBJ2-3): EAGVAQSPRYKIIEKRQSVAFWCNPISGHATLYWYQQILGQGPKLLIQFQNNGVVDDSQLPKDRFSAERLKGVDSTLKIQPAKLEDSAVYLCASSLDLGYTDTQYFGPGTRLTVL.

In regard to this clone: This specimen includes other DNA sequences encoding the same CDR3. The chain is built from TRBV19 and TRBJ1-5, with D maybe TRBD1 (5 bases). V was pared by 3 bases and J by 2 bases, with 8 bases between. CDR1 LNHDA and CDR2 SQIVND come from the germline V gene (reference sequence). The CDR3 has 14 amino acids. The CDR3 spells CASSITGGNQPQHF. The CDR3 DNA follows: TGTGCCAGTAGTATTACGGGGGGCAATCAGCCCCAGCATTTT.

Turning to this clone: Germline is not matched at one junction end, which may reflect a read error. V and J are TRBV7-9 and TRBJ1-2; no clear D gene. This CDR3 contains 12 residues. Germline V gene sequence: CDR1 SEHNR, CDR2 FQNEAQ (reference sequence). CDR3 nucleotide sequence: TGTTCCAGCAGCTTAGTGTCGGAGGGCTACACCTTC. Translation gives CSSSLVSEGYTF.

The V call is TRBV30, the J call TRBJ2-7; D remains ambiguous. Germline-derived CDR1 and CDR2 are GTSNPN and SVGIG (reference sequence). Deletions cut 0 bases from V and 0 bases from J, with 12 bases between. The CDR3 runs 15 residues. The CDR3 region is CAWSVKAESSYEQYF. CDR3 sequence (DNA): TGTGCCTGGAGTGTGAAGGCGGAGAGCTCCTACGAGCAGTACTTC.

This clone has a single count. The rearrangement joins TRBV6-1 to TRBJ2-5; 7 bases are shared with TRBD2. Looked up from germline, CDR1 is MNHNS and CDR2 is SASEGT. The CDR3 runs to 13 residues. After removal of 3 bases from V and 9 bases from J, the junction contained 7 bases not matched to a gene. The CDR3: CASSDQGRGAQYF. DNA for the CDR3: TGTGCCAGCAGTGATCAGGGTCGGGGGGCCCAGTACTTC.

This sequence joins TRBV30 and TRBJ1-1; D uncertain. This CDR3 is built from 13 residues. Trimming removed 2 bases from V and 1 base from J, with 8 bases in between. Germline CDR1 reads GTSNPN; CDR2 reads SVGIG (reference sequence). CDR3 protein: CAWSFSGNTEAFF. The CDR3 region has the DNA TGTGCCTGGAGTTTTTCAGGGAACACTGAAGCTTTCTTT.

The chain joins TRBV6-5 to TRBJ1-2; 7 nucleotides align to TRBD1. V gave up 4 bases and J gave up 6 bases; unmatched junction bases: 8. The CDR3 spans 14 residues. Germline CDR1 and CDR2: MNHEY and SVGAGI. The CDR3 loop reads CASSCSTGENGYTF. Here the CDR3 DNA reads TGTGCCAGCAGTTGCTCAACAGGGGAGAATGGCTACACCTTC.

CDR3: CASSEFGQGNSPLHF. CDR3 in DNA: TGTGCCAGCAGTGAATTTGGACAGGGGAATTCACCCCTCCACTTT. The chain recombines TRBV25-1 with TRBJ1-6, with 9 bases identical to TRBD1. CDR1 is MGHDK and CDR2 is SYGVNS in the germline V gene. The length of the CDR3 is 15 residues. The J segment lost 7 bases and the V segment lost 1 base, leaving 2 bases of the junction unmatched.

This clone has more than one count but fewer than ten. The V call is TRBV6-1, the J call TRBJ1-3, with a weak D call TRBD1 (6 bases). The CDR3 totals 16 residues. The germline CDR1 and CDR2 sequences are MNHNS and SASEGT. V was trimmed by 2 bases and J by 0 bases, leaving 11 bases between them. The CDR3 is CASSESEDSSGNTIYF. The CDR3 nucleotides are TGTGCCAGCAGTGAATCGGAGGACAGCTCTGGAAACACCATATATTTT.

The J gene is TRBJ1-1, the V gene TRBV4-1; D not resolved. The CDR3 is 17 amino acids. Trimming pared 4 bases from V and 5 bases from J, leaving 23 bases between. Germline lookup yields CDR1 MGHRA and CDR2 YSYEKL. CDR3 nucleotide sequence: TGCGCCAGCAGCCTACAAGATGATGAGGCTATTTCAACTGAAGCTTTCTTT. The encoded protein is CASSLQDDEAISTEAFF.

This chain joins TRBV10-3 and TRBJ1-2; the match to TRBD1 covers 7 bases. The V gene's germline CDR1 is ENHRY and CDR2 SYGVKD. V was clipped by 0 bases and J by 7 bases; unmatched bases: 8. The CDR3 is made up of 15 amino acids. The CDR3 DNA reads as TGTGCCATCAGTGAGTCAGCGGCAGGGGGTCGTGGCTACACCTTC. Translated, it gives CAISESAAGGRGYTF.